This record looks at one T cell receptor beta chain sequence and its context. Antigen specificity is unknown. The record originates from a study of human T cells and chemical hapten exposure. Study-wide results and limits: Given that the donors had alopecia, their immune response may differ from that seen in healthy people.

The library gave individual cDNA molecules unique molecular identifiers. TCRdb recomputed calls from the RACE reads with MiXCR, one row per CDR3 protein. The sample lists about 81,000 distinct CDR3 sequences, 9.5% to 13% occurring once. As for time point: patch test 2, 6 weeks after DPC sensitization. The treatment is: therapeutic diphenylcyclopropenone sensitization with weekly scalp DPC. Sample donors consisted of patients with alopecia, aged 18 to 70 years, who were suitable for DPC. The clonotype was recovered from a woman in her 30s with alopecia areata. Some clones in this sample may be carry-over from other donors' samples. Sequences were derived from whole blood, sampled in connection with sensitization to the hapten diphenylcyclopropenone (DPC).

Here the CDR3 DNA reads TGTGCCAGCAGCCTTGGACGGTCCTTGAGCTACACCTTC. Protein sequence: CASSLGRSLSYTF. The chain has TRBV9 and TRBJ1-2, with D uncertain. CDR1 and CDR2 from the germline V gene are SGDLS and YYNGEE. The CDR3 has 13 amino acids. V gave up 4 bases and J gave up 9 bases, with 16 bases separating them.